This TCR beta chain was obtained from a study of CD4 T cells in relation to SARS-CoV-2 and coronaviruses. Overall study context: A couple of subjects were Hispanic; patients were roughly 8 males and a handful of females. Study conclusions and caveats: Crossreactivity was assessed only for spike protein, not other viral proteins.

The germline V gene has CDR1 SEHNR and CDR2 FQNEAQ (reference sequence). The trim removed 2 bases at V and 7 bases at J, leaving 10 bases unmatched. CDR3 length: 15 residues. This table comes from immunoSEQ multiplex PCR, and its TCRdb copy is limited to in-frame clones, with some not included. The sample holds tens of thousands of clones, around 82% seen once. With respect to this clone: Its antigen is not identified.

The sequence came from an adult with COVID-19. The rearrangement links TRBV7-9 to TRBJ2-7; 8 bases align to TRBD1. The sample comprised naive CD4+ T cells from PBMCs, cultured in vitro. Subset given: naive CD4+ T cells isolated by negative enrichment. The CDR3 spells CASSLSQGAPWEQYF. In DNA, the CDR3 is TGTGCCAGCAGCTTATCCCAGGGGGCCCCGTGGGAGCAGTACTTC.